A selection of T cell receptor beta chains follows, all from one sample in a study of metastatic and nonmetastatic thyroid tumors. With MiXCR, TCRdb reprocessed the PCR reads. The table includes about 21,000 clones, 10% to 15% detected once. Sequencing input: blood. These receptors all come from a female donor with papillary thyroid cancer or a benign thyroid nodule (not recorded which). Some clones in this sample may be carry-over from other donors' samples. CDR3s leave out the opening cysteine and the closing phenylalanine or tryptophan.

V gene	J gene	CDR3 protein
TRBV18	TRBJ2-7	ASSPYYEQY
TRBV4-1	TRBJ2-5	ASSHTLGETQY
TRBV12-3/TRBV12-4	TRBJ1-1	ASSFLGFMNTEAF
TRBV20-1	TRBJ2-2	SAGTPLNTGELF
TRBV19	TRBJ1-1	ASRSWDTTNTEAF
TRBV6-2/TRBV6-3	TRBJ1-1	ASRTINRGWLNTEAF
TRBV9	TRBJ1-1	ASSSAAGAITEAF
TRBV9	TRBJ2-1	ASSTPPYNEQF
TRBV7-3	TRBJ2-1	ASSLRTSGDYNEQF
TRBV6-1	TRBJ2-2	ASRGANTGELF
TRBV6-1	TRBJ2-1	ASSEAPGLAGNEQF
TRBV19	TRBJ2-3	ASSFLTTSTDTQY
TRBV28	TRBJ1-1	ASSLPTRATEAF
TRBV6-1	TRBJ2-6	ASSELAGAGANVLT
TRBV20-1	TRBJ2-7	SASGGGYEHY
TRBV4-2	TRBJ2-7	ARSQGGTGVDEQY
TRBV2	TRBJ2-5	ASSYLQAPGETQY